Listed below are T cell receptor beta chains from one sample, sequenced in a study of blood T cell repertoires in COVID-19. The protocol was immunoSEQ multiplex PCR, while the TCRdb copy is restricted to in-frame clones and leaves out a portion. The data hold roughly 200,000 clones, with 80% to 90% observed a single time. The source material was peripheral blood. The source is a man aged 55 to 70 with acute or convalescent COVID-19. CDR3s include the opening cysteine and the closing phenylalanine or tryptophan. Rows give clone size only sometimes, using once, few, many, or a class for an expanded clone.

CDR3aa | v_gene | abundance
CASSLSSVRQYGYTF | TRBV5-6 | .
CASTSGGSSGYTF | TRBV27 | .
CASSPRQIQETQYF | TRBV7-2 | .
CASSLAGGAGTEAFF | TRBV5-5 | .
CASSEDIQETQYF | TRBV2 | .
CAISANTGEQYF | TRBV10-3 | once
CASRSRDRGQETQYF | TRBV2 | .
CASSGGGTVEQPQHF | TRBV5-6 | .
CASSLMGTPNTEAFF | TRBV7-3 | .
CASSVGYSAGANVLTF | TRBV9 | .
CASSPPSGTAFF | TRBV18 | .
CASSLISAEQYF | TRBV7-2 | .
CASSLLGRRGTGELFF | TRBV7-2 | .
CASSPRQWLGLSYNEQFF | TRBV9 | .
CASSWSEVPDTQYF | TRBV6-5 | .
CASSSTGYRATNEKLFF | TRBV27 | .
CASSFSSSGIQDTQYF | TRBV7-2 | .
CASSPTAGYNQPQHF | TRBV18 | .
CASSPETGVTGELFF | TRBV5-1 | .
CASSFSSTEAFF | TRBV12-3/TRBV12-4 | once
CASSLGDRLSTDTQYF | TRBV5-1 | .
CASSQDSGRSTEQYF | TRBV4-1 | once
CASSLGGTDFYEQYF | TRBV5-1 | once
CASGRNQETQYF | TRBV12-3/TRBV12-4 | .
CASSSQQGAEAFF | TRBV12-3/TRBV12-4 | .
CASSLLAGDDNEQFF | TRBV11-2 | .
CASSYSARTRSYEQYF | TRBV6-2/TRBV6-3 | once
CASSPLTGQGAGYGYTF | TRBV11-2 | .
CASGERLRPETQYF | TRBV25-1 | .
CASSDLTGGGNQPQHF | TRBV6-1 | .
CASSLRAGQGPHGYTF | TRBV5-6 | .
CASSFHRGRVREQYF | TRBV5-6 | .
CATKTATHGYTF | TRBV24-1 | .
CAISDSTNYGYTF | TRBV10-3 | .
CARSLRGSSYNEQFF | TRBV5-3 | .
CASSSGENTEAFF | TRBV19 | .
CASSSNRGQGHQPQHF | TRBV28 | .
CASSAGFREGRYNEQFF | TRBV9 | .
CASSPRGQGRNQPQHF | TRBV28 | .
CASSATAGGEQFF | TRBV18 | .
CASSIGRAGSYEQYF | TRBV7-2 | .
CASSKAGQSSYNEQFF | TRBV19 | few
CAISGGTENTEAFF | TRBV10-3 | .
CASSLRAGTGPYEQYF | TRBV5-1 | .
CASSLRQGYEQFF | TRBV6-2/TRBV6-3 | .
CASARTGGYTGELFF | TRBV12-5 | .
CATSRVLAAQHF | TRBV15 | .
CASSQDRDSYNEQFF | TRBV19 | .
CASSFLAGVYEQFF | TRBV7-2 | .
CASSREGDYGYTF | TRBV5-1 | .